The clone carrying this T cell receptor (beta chain) was recorded only once. The source of the sample is a study of blood T cell repertoires in COVID-19. The wider study: Samples of COVID-19 (acute and convalescent) were obtained from the United States, Italy and Spain. Sample material is recorded as cDNA or gDNA derived from T cells, B-cell-depleted T cells, or PBMCs.

In the original analysis: Amplified reference gene primers provided the basis for estimating nucleated cell counts. Repertoires were generated with immunoSEQ multiplex PCR, while TCRdb's copy carries only in-frame clones and drops some. V and J calls and clone size are copied from that table; D and trimming were computed from the DNA. The sample shows 30,000 or so clones, roughly 90% of them seen only once. This receptor was taken from a middle-aged woman with active or convalescent COVID-19. The material sequenced was peripheral blood.

CDR3 nucleotide sequence: TGTGCCAGCAGCTTAGTAGGGGCAGAAGCCTCCGAGCAGTACTTC. Residues: CASSLVGAEASEQYF. V usage is TRBV7-2 and J usage is TRBJ2-7; tentative D call: TRBD1 (5 bases). The V gene's germline CDR1 is SGHTA and CDR2 FQGNSA. V lost 1 base to trimming and J lost 6 bases, with 16 bases between them. This CDR3 region has 15 residues.